This TCR beta chain was observed in a study of PD-1 blockade in classical Hodgkin lymphoma. Broader study findings: While CD8+ TCR diversity did not rise significantly by C4D1, CD4+ TCR diversity did. Reports indicated that newly diagnosed patients had lower baseline TCR diversity than healthy donors did. Whoever responded completely had baseline diversity much like that seen in newly diagnosed patients.

This CDR3 contains 15 residues. Germline V gives CDR1 SEHNR, CDR2 FQNEAQ (reference sequence). Germline trimming cut 5 bases from V and 2 bases from J; bases unmatched to any gene: 7. Time point in this sample: cycle 4 day 1 (C4D1), after more than five weeks of nivolumab. Each and every patient relapsed after autologous stem cell transplantation, and patients got differing brentuximab vedotin exposure. Remarks on this clone: Its antigen remains unidentified.

Profiled with immunoSEQ multiplex PCR; TCRdb holds only in-frame clones, not every one. The sample lists about 89,000 clones, over 75% occurring once. This sample comprised peripheral blood mononuclear cells (PBMCs), obtained before the fourth cycle of nivolumab. J is TRBJ2-3 and V is TRBV7-9, with 7 bases aligning to TRBD2. The TCR comes from a human donor with classical Hodgkin lymphoma. The CDR3 DNA sequence: TGTGCCAGCAGCCCCCGGGACTACGCCACAGATACGCAGTATTTT. It translates to CASSPRDYATDTQYF.